The present TCR beta chain was sequenced within a study of T cell responses to AZD1222 COVID-19 vaccine. In the study overall: Doses given second, at about 4 or about 12 weeks, were pooled. Overall study findings and caveats: Spike-specific TCR breadth and depth grew following two AZD1222 doses. Clonal diversity may have been underestimated in mostly white British donors. Among vaccine-associated CD4 TCRs, coverage spanned spike, with dominance at 160-218 and 743-854.

To note about this clone: Antigen: not known.

The repertoire was sequenced with immunoSEQ multiplex PCR; TCRdb's copy has only in-frame clones and lacks some. Among about 37,000 clones listed, around 88% were seen once. Here the sequenced sample was peripheral blood, taken on day 0 of AZD1222 vaccination. This receptor was identified in an adult in good health.

The CDR3 spells CASSSSTGGEAFF. CDR3 DNA sequence: TGCGCCAGCAGCTCATCAACGGGGGGTGAAGCTTTCTTT. The V and J genes are TRBV5-1 and TRBJ1-1; tentatively, D is TRBD1 (5 bases). Germline CDR1 reads SGHRS; CDR2 reads YFSETQ. Trimming removed 3 bases from V and 7 bases from J, with 13 bases in between. The CDR3 runs 13 residues. The variable domain in full, completed from reference TRBV5-1 and TRBJ1-1, reads KAGVTQTPRYLIKTRGQQVTLSCSPISGHRSVSWYQQTPGQGLQFLFEYFSETQRNKGNFPGRFSGRQFSNSRSEMNVSTLELGDSALYLCASSSSTGGEAFFGQGTRLTVV.